This T cell receptor (beta chain) appears in the sequencing data of a study of blood T cell repertoires in COVID-19. About the study: T cells, B-cell-depleted T cells, or PBMCs supplied cDNA or gDNA.

V was pared by 0 bases and J by 7 bases, with 10 bases between. This CDR3 is built from 15 residues. The germline gives CDR1 SGHDN, CDR2 FVKESK. Some clones are missing from TCRdb's copy, which holds only in-frame ones; the method was immunoSEQ multiplex PCR. This sample carries over 85,000 clones, 85% to 90% of them seen once, and the ten largest clones take approximately 3.4%. Sample: peripheral blood. This chain uses TRBV14 with TRBJ1-6; no definite D call. This sequence originates from a woman aged 45-65 years with acute or convalescent COVID-19. The CDR3 region has the DNA TGTGCCAGCAGCCAAGATGGGCGTTCGAATTCACCCCTCCACTTT. Protein sequence: CASSQDGRSNSPLHF.